This entry lists 18 T cell receptor beta chains sequenced from one sample in a study of shared clonotypes between healthy human individuals. TCRdb keeps only in-frame clones here, not all; method: immunoSEQ multiplex PCR. Of roughly 86,000 clones in the sample, approximately 70% were seen once. Sequenced material: memory CD8+ T cells sorted from blood. Described subset: CD45RO+ cells pooled with CCR7-negative TemRA cells. The receptors come from a man aged 25-45 years in good health.

This clone was counted a few times. Possible read error: a much larger clone is one base away. Within the sample, other DNA sequences also encode this same CDR3. The V call is TRBV28, the J call TRBJ2-7; D uncertain. V was pared by 4 bases and J by 3 bases, with 4 bases between. The CDR3 loop spans 11 amino acids. Per the germline V gene, CDR1 is MDHEN and CDR2 is SYDVKM. The CDR3: CASSSFYEQYF. DNA of the CDR3: TGTGCCAGCAGTTCTTTCTACGAGCAGTACTTC.

This clone has just a few counts. The V and J genes are TRBV10-2 and TRBJ2-7, with 9 positions matching TRBD1. The J segment lost 2 bases and the V segment lost 2 bases, leaving 7 bases of the junction unmatched. This CDR3 spans 16 amino acids. Germline CDR1 reads WSHSY; CDR2 reads SAAADI. The CDR3 region is CASSETGGLQAYEQYF. The CDR3, as DNA: TGCGCCAGCAGTGAGACAGGGGGCCTTCAGGCCTACGAGCAGTACTTC.

This rearrangement joins TRBV5-6 to TRBJ2-3; D unclear. V lost 0 bases to trimming and J lost 1 base, with 12 bases between them. CDR1 and CDR2 (germline): SGHDT, YYEEEE. CDR3 length: 16 residues. CDR3 nucleotide sequence: TGTGCCAGCAGCTTGGCAGCCAGCACCGGCACAGATACGCAGTATTTT. It codes for CASSLAASTGTDTQYF.

The J gene is TRBJ2-1, the V gene TRBV5-8; TRBD2 matches at 9 bases. The J segment lost 8 bases and the V segment lost 2 bases, leaving 8 bases of the junction unmatched. The CDR3 covers 15 residues. From germline, CDR1 is SGHTS and CDR2 YDEGEE. CDR3 loop: CASSFSLAGMHEQFF. Written as DNA, the CDR3 is TGTGCCAGCAGCTTCAGCCTAGCGGGAATGCATGAGCAGTTCTTC.

The chain is built from TRBV9 and TRBJ2-2; TRBD1 is a possible D gene (6 bases). Trimming shortened V by 3 bases and J by 1 base, and 10 bases separated the two germline ends. CDR3 length: 15 amino acids. Germline V lookup: CDR1 SGDLS, CDR2 YYNGEE. CDR3 DNA: TGTGCCAGCAGCGACCACAGGGTGAACACCGGGGAGCTGTTTTTT. Amino acid sequence: CASSDHRVNTGELFF.

This clone has more than one count but fewer than ten. V and J are TRBV21-1 and TRBJ2-3; TRBD1, as called in the table, went unchecked against the DNA. TRBV21-1 is reported as a pseudogene. The CDR3 runs 16 residues. Here the CDR3 DNA reads TGTGCCAGCAGCAAAACAAGGACAGGGGATGCAGATACGCAGTATTTT. The encoded protein is CASSKTRTGDADTQYF.

The chain couples TRBV19 to TRBJ2-1; D possibly matches TRBD1 or TRBD2 (5 bases each). The CDR3 loop spans 15 amino acids. Germline assignment: CDR1 LNHDA and CDR2 SQIVND (reference sequence). V lost 2 bases, J lost 7 bases, and 15 bases lay in between. Here the CDR3 DNA reads TGTGCCAGTAGTATATTCGGGACCCTCCGGAATGAGCAGTTCTTC. Translated: CASSIFGTLRNEQFF.

This clone was seen ten or more times. This chain connects TRBV28 to TRBJ2-7; no definite D call. Trimming removed 9 bases from V and 3 bases from J, with 12 bases in between. The CDR3 contains 12 residues. Germline V gene sequence: CDR1 MDHEN, CDR2 SYDVKM. CDR3 coding DNA: TGTGCCAGTGTAGGCGTCGACTACGAGCAGTACTTC. Amino acid sequence: CASVGVDYEQYF.

In this sample, this clone turned up many times. This chain connects TRBV7-9 to TRBJ1-1; TRBD1 matches 8 bases. CDR3 size: 15 residues. Germline-derived CDR1 and CDR2 are SEHNR and FQNEAQ (reference sequence). V was pared by 4 bases and J by 4 bases, with 8 bases of the junction left unmatched. This CDR3 is CASSSSRGLGTEAFF. As DNA, the CDR3 is TGTGCCAGCAGCTCCAGCAGGGGGCTGGGCACTGAAGCTTTCTTT.

The CDR3 DNA sequence: TGTGCCAGCAGCTTAAGGGCGGGGACAGGGGCACTGAACACTGAAGCTTTCTTT. It specifies CASSLRAGTGALNTEAFF. The gene calls are TRBV7-3 and TRBJ1-1; TRBD1 matches at 10 bases. V lost 1 base to trimming and J lost 0 bases; unmatched junction nucleotides: 8. CDR3 length: 18 residues. Germline CDR1 reads SGHTA; CDR2 reads FQGTGA.

To note about this clone: With a far larger clone one base away, a read error is the likely cause. Other DNA sequences from this sample encode an identical CDR3 as well. CDR3 sequence reads: CASSLLTGADEQYF. In DNA, the CDR3 is TGTGCCAGCAGCTTATTAACGGGGGCAGACGAGCAGTACTTC. V usage is TRBV7-9 and J usage is TRBJ2-7; the D gene could be TRBD1 or TRBD2 (6 bases each). V lost 2 bases to trimming and J lost 5 bases, with 13 bases between them. In germline, CDR1 is SEHNR, CDR2 FQNEAQ (reference sequence). The CDR3 loop spans 14 amino acids. Using reference TRBV7-9 and TRBJ2-7 for the parts outside the CDR3, the full variable domain is DTGVSQNPRHKITKRGQNVTFRCDPISEHNRLYWYRQTLGQGPEFLTYFQNEAQLEKSRLLSDRFSAERPKGSFSTLEIQRTEQGDSAMYLCASSLLTGADEQYFGPGTRLTVT.

The CDR3 region has the DNA TGTGCCAGCAGCTTAGCGGTAGCGGGAGTATCGGAGACCCAGTACTTC. This gives the protein CASSLAVAGVSETQYF. The chain has TRBV11-2 and TRBJ2-5; 9 nucleotides agree with TRBD2. The CDR3 spans 16 residues. Trimming removed 1 base from V and 5 bases from J; junction bases left unmatched: 8. Germline lookup yields CDR1 SGHAT and CDR2 FQNNGV.

This clone is medium-sized. The chain is built from TRBV7-9 and TRBJ2-2; 7 nucleotides match TRBD1. Germline V gives CDR1 SEHNR, CDR2 FQNEAQ (reference sequence). The V segment lost 5 bases and the J segment 2 bases; nucleotides outside the gene matches: 11. The CDR3 contains 17 residues. CDR3 sequence reads: CASSPSPGTDNTGELFF. The CDR3 DNA is TGTGCCAGCAGCCCCTCCCCCGGGACAGACAACACCGGGGAGCTGTTTTTT.

This rearrangement joins TRBV28 to TRBJ1-5, with D possibly matching TRBD1 (6 bases). Trimming removed 5 bases at V and 2 bases at J, with 16 bases between. Germline lookup yields CDR1 MDHEN and CDR2 SYDVKM. The CDR3 sequence is 16 residues long. In DNA, the CDR3 is TGTGCCAGCAGTCCCCGATCAAGACAGGGCAATCAGCCCCAGCATTTT. Its protein product is CASSPRSRQGNQPQHF.

This chain links TRBV6-5 with TRBJ2-7, with 9 positions matching TRBD2. J gave up 2 bases and V 0 bases, and 2 bases lay outside the gene matches. The CDR3 consists of 15 residues. The germline V gene has CDR1 MNHEY and CDR2 SVGAGI. The CDR3 sequence: CASSYSTSGAYEQYF. In DNA form, the CDR3 reads TGTGCCAGCAGTTACTCGACTAGCGGAGCCTACGAGCAGTACTTC.

J is TRBJ2-7 and V is TRBV27, with D possibly being TRBD2 (7 bases). This CDR3 comprises 16 residues. V was clipped by 2 bases and J by 0 bases, with 14 bases between them. Germline lookup yields CDR1 MNHEY and CDR2 SMNVEV (reference sequence). CDR3 in DNA: TGTGCCAGCAGTTTAGGGGGGGCGCGGGACTCCTACGAGCAGTACTTC. It translates to CASSLGGARDSYEQYF.

A note on this clone: With a much larger clone just one base away, this may be a read error. This sample includes further DNA sequences coding for the same CDR3. The chain employs TRBV25-1 and TRBJ2-3; no definite D call. V gave up 2 bases and J gave up 5 bases, with 2 bases separating them. Germline assignment: CDR1 MGHDK and CDR2 SYGVNS. The CDR3 covers 11 residues. The CDR3 spells CASSEGDTQYF. CDR3 nucleotide sequence: TGTGCCAGCAGTGAAGGAGATACGCAGTATTTT.

The chain joins TRBV5-1 to TRBJ2-7, with 8 bases fitting TRBD1. Germline CDR1 is SGHRS and CDR2 is YFSETQ. The CDR3 spans 15 residues. V lost 1 base to trimming and J lost 4 bases; unmatched junction nucleotides: 7. The CDR3 region is CASSLKQGAGYEQYF. As DNA, the CDR3 is TGCGCCAGCAGCTTGAAGCAGGGGGCTGGTTACGAGCAGTACTTC.